These 9 T cell receptor beta chains share one sample of origin, sequenced in a study of T-cell memory formation after mild COVID-19. Each CDR3 protein is one row after TCRdb ran MiXCR on the 5' RACE reads. The repertoire holds 100,000 to 150,000 distinct CDR3 sequences, with roughly 6% as singletons. Sequencing used PBMCs or a T cell subset sorted from them (not recorded which). Source of these receptors: an adult woman who had mild COVID-19 (a few samples of this study predate the infection). Cell type and time point are not known.

This clonotype was counted a few times. The genes are TRBV20-1 and TRBJ1-1, with unresolved D. Germline CDR1 DFQATT, CDR2 SNEGSKA (reference sequence). The CDR3 covers 13 residues. Trimming pared 5 bases from V and 2 bases from J, leaving 12 bases between. CDR3 DNA: TGCAGTGCTCCCCTTGATGGAAACACTGAAGCTTTCTTT. It is translated as CSAPLDGNTEAFF.

With regard to this clonotype: A much larger clonotype is one base distant, so this may be a read error. The chain has TRBV20-1 and TRBJ1-2, with D tentatively TRBD1 (5 bases). Trimming removed 0 bases at V and 7 bases at J, with 21 bases between. CDR3 length: 16 amino acids. The germline V gene encodes CDR1 DFQATT and CDR2 SNEGSKA (reference sequence). DNA for the CDR3: TGCAGTGCTAGAGATCAGAGTCACAGGACTCCCGGTGGCTACACCTTC. Its protein product is CSARDQSHRTPGGYTF.

This clonotype was detected once. The chain recombines TRBV27 with TRBJ1-1; D unclear. The CDR3 totals 14 residues. Trimming removed 0 bases at V and 0 bases at J, with 5 bases between. Germline V gene lookup returns CDR1 MNHEY and CDR2 SMNVEV (reference sequence). CDR3 sequence: CASSLSALNTEAFF. The CDR3 bases are TGTGCCAGCAGTTTATCGGCCTTGAACACTGAAGCTTTCTTT.

V usage is TRBV7-9 and J usage is TRBJ1-3; D uncertain. Trimming took off 1 base at V and 3 bases at J, with 13 bases between the two ends. The CDR3 has 16 amino acids. Looked up from germline, CDR1 is SEHNR and CDR2 is FQNEAQ (reference sequence). The CDR3, as DNA: TGTGCCAGCAGCTTAGAAGGCAGAAGTGATGGAAACACCATATATTTT. Protein: CASSLEGRSDGNTIYF.

This rearrangement joins TRBV5-1 to TRBJ2-3; no reliable D call. CDR3 length equals 15 residues. CDR1 SGHRS and CDR2 YFSETQ come from the germline V gene. V was pared by 0 bases and J by 0 bases, with 8 bases between. CDR3 sequence reads: CASSLEGFSTDTQYF. In nucleotides, the CDR3 is TGCGCCAGCAGCTTGGAAGGGTTTAGCACAGATACGCAGTATTTT.

This clonotype was recorded a few times. The rearrangement uses TRBV3-1 and TRBJ1-1, with no clear D. The CDR3 loop spans 13 amino acids. V was clipped by 4 bases and J by 5 bases, with 11 bases between them. The germline V gene has CDR1 LGHDT and CDR2 YNNKEL (reference sequence). Written as DNA, the CDR3 is TGTGCCAGCAGCCCGGATGGGGTTACTGAAGCTTTCTTT. Its protein product is CASSPDGVTEAFF.

This sequence joins TRBV3-1 and TRBJ2-5; TRBD2 matches 10 bases. The CDR3 has 17 amino acids. V shed 4 bases, J shed 7 bases, and the junction held 15 bases outside the gene matches. Per germline, CDR1 LGHDT and CDR2 YNNKEL (reference sequence). CDR3: CASSRPGLATGEGTQYF. CDR3 DNA sequence: TGTGCCAGCAGCCGGCCGGGACTAGCGACGGGCGAGGGGACCCAGTACTTC.

This clonotype has a count of ten or more. CDR3 in DNA: TGTGCCAGCAGCCATGACACGCTTCCGGAGACCCAGTACTTC. Encoded protein: CASSHDTLPETQYF. V is TRBV4-2 and J is TRBJ2-5, with no clear D. This CDR3 has 14 amino acids. The germline CDR1 and CDR2 sequences are LGHNA and YNFKEQ. The germline V and J ends were trimmed by 3 bases and 5 bases, with 13 bases remaining between them.

In this sample, this clonotype turned up once. The rearrangement links TRBV11-2 to TRBJ1-1, with TRBD1 identical over 7 bases. Trimming cost V 5 bases and J 1 base; bases outside gene matches: 7. Germline lookup yields CDR1 SGHAT and CDR2 FQNNGV. The CDR3 length is 15 residues. CDR3 sequence (DNA): TGTGCCAGCAGCATCCGGACAGGATGGAACACTGAAGCTTTCTTT. Protein: CASSIRTGWNTEAFF.